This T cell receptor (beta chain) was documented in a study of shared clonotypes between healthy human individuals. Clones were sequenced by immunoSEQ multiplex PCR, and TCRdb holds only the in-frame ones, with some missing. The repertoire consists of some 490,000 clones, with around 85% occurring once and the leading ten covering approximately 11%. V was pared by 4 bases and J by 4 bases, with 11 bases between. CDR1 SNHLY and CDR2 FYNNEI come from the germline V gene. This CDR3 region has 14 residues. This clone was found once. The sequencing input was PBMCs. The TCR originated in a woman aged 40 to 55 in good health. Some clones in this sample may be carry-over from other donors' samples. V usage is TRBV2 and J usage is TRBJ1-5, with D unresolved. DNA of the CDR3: TGTGCCAGCAGTGGGCGAACAGCTAATCAGCCCCAGCATTTT. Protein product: CASSGRTANQPQHF.